This entry describes one T cell receptor (beta chain). The antigen is undetermined. General study results and limits: Tumor Treg TCRs overlapped most with tumor naive CD4+ cells. In terms of TCR gene usage, tumor memory CD4+ T cells clustered together with blood and lymph node memory CD4+ cells, as well as with lymph node naive CD4+ cells.

V trimming: 4 bases; J trimming: 8 bases; junction bases outside the gene matches: 14. The CDR3 is 16 residues long. The germline V gene encodes CDR1 MGHDK and CDR2 SYGVNS. Cells sorted as Tregs were CD4+, CD25+ and CD127-/low. Constant-region reverse primers amplified full-length variable regions, followed by semi-nested Nested Universal Primer A PCR. TCRdb ran MiXCR on the 5' RACE reads and lists one entry per CDR3 protein. The data hold 8,000 to 10,000 distinct CDR3 sequences, with 55% observed a single time. This chain uses TRBV25-1 with TRBJ2-4; 7 bases fit TRBD2. The TCR comes from a female donor with breast cancer. Sequencing input: Tregs sorted from a lymph node. The CDR3 is CASSVGREGTEDIQYF. The CDR3 DNA reads as TGTGCCAGCAGTGTGGGCAGGGAGGGGACGGAGGACATTCAGTACTTC. Full variable domain (missing parts from reference TRBV25-1 and TRBJ2-4): EADIYQTPRYLVIGTGKKITLECSQTMGHDKMYWYQQDPGMELHLIHYSYGVNSTEKGDLSSESTVSRIRTEHFPLTLESARPSHTSQYLCASSVGREGTEDIQYFGAGTRLSVL.